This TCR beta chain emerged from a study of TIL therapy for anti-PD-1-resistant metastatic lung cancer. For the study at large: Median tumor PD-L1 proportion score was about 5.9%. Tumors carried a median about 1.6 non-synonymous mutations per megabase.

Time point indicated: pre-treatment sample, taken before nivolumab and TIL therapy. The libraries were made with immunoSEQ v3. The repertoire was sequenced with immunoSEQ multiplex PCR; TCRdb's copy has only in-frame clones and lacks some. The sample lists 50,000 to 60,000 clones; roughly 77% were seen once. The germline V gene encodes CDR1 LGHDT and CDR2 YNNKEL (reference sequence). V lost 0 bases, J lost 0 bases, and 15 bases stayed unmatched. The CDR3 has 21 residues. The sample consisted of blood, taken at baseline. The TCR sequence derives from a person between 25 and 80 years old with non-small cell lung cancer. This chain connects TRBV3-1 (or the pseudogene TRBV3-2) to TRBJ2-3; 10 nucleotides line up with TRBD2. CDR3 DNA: TGTGCCAGCAGCCAAGAAACCGGGACTAGCGAGGTCCGTGCTAGCACAGATACGCAGTATTTT. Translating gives CASSQETGTSEVRASTDTQYF.